This T cell receptor beta chain was observed in a study of metastatic and nonmetastatic thyroid tumors. At the level of the study: Patients with malignant and benign thyroid disease provided blood and tumor or nodule tissue, whose repertoires were compared.

In the original analysis: The distant-metastasis classifier for papillary thyroid cancer was built from CDR3 differences across clinicopathological groups. TCRdb re-analyzed the PCR reads through MiXCR. V and J calls and clone size were set by TCRdb, not the authors. The sample lists around 34,000 clones; about 20% were seen once. There are many counts of this clone. The CDR3 has 13 residues. The germline V gene has CDR1 SGHDT and CDR2 YYEEEE. V lost 7 bases and J lost 0, with 11 bases in between. None of the patients had undergone any treatment ahead of thyroid surgery. The rearrangement links TRBV5-6 to TRBJ2-7, with D unresolved. The clonotype originates from a female donor with papillary thyroid cancer or a benign thyroid nodule (not recorded which). Some clones in this sample may be carry-over from other donors' samples. Sequenced sample: blood. The CDR3 DNA follows: TGTGCCAGCCATGACTTGCGCTCCTACGAGCAGTACTTC. Amino acids: CASHDLRSYEQYF.